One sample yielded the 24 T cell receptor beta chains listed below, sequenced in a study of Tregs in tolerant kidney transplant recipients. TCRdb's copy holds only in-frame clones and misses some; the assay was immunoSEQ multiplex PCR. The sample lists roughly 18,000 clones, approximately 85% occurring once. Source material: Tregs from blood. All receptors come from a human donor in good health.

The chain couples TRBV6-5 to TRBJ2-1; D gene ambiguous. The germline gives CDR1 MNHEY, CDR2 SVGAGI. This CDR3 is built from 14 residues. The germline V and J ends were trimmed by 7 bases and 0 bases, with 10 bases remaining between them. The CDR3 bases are TGTGCCAGCACCCGCGGCTACTCCTACAATGAGCAGTTCTTC. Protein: CASTRGYSYNEQFF.

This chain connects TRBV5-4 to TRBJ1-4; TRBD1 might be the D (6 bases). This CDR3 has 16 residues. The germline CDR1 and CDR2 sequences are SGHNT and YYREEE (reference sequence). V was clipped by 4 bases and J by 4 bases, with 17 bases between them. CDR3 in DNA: TGTGCCAGCAGCCCCGAGGGGGGGCGTAATAATGAAAAACTGTTTTTT. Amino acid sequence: CASSPEGGRNNEKLFF.

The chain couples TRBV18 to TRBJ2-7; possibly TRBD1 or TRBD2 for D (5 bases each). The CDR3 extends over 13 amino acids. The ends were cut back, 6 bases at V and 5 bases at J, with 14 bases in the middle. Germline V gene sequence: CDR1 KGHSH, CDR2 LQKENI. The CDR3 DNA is TGTGCCAGCTCCCAGGGTGAGGGCCACGAGCAGTACTTC. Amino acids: CASSQGEGHEQYF.

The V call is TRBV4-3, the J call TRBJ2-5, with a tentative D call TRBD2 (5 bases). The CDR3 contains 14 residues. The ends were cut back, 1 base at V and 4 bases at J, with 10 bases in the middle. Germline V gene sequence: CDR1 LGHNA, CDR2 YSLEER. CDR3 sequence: CASSQVRGSETQYF. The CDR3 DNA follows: TGCGCCAGCAGCCAAGTGCGAGGGTCAGAGACCCAGTACTTC.

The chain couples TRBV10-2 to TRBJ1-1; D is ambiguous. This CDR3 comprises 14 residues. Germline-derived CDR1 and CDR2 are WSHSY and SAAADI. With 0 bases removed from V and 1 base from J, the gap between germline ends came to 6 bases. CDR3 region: CASSESYSNTEAFF. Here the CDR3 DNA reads TGCGCCAGCAGTGAGTCCTACTCGAACACTGAAGCTTTCTTT.

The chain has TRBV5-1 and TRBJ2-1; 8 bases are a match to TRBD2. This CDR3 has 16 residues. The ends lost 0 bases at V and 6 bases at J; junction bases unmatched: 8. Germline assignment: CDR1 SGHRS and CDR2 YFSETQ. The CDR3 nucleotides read TGCGCCAGCAGCTTGGAGGGACTAGGAACTCCCAATGAGCAGTTCTTC. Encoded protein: CASSLEGLGTPNEQFF.

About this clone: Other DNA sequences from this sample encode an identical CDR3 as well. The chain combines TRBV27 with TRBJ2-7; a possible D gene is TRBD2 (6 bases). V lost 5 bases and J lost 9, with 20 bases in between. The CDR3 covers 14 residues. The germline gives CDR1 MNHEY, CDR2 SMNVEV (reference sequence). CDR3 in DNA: TGTGCCAGCAGTCCGGGACTCTTATCCCCTAGGCAGTACTTC. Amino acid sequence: CASSPGLLSPRQYF.

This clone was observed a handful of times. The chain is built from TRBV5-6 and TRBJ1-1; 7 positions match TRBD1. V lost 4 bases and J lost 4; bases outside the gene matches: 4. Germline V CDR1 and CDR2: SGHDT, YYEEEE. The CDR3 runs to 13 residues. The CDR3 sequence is CASSRQGGTEAFF. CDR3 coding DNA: TGTGCCAGCAGCCGACAGGGAGGCACTGAAGCTTTCTTT. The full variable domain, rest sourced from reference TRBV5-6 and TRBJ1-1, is DAGVTQSPTHLIKTRGQQVTLRCSPKSGHDTVSWYQQALGQGPQFIFQYYEEEERQRGNFPDRFSGHQFPNYSSELNVNALLLGDSALYLCASSRQGGTEAFFGQGTRLTVV.

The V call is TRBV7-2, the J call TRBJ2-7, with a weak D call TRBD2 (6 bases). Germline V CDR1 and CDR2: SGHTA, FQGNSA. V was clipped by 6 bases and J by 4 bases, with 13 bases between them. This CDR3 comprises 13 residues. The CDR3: CASSPWGEYEQYF. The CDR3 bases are TGTGCCAGCAGTCCATGGGGGGAATACGAGCAGTACTTC.

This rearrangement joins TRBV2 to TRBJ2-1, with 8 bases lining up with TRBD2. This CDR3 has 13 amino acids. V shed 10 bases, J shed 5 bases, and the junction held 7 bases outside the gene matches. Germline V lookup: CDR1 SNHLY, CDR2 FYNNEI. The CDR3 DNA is TGTGCCACCACCGGGGGGGCCCACAATGAGCAGTTCTTC. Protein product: CATTGGAHNEQFF.

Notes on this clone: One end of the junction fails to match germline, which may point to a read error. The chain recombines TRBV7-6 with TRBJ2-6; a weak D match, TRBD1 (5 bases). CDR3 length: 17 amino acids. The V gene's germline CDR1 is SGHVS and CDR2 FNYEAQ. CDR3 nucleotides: TGTGCCAGCAGCTTAGTTCCCGCGAGCTCTGGGGCCAACGTCCCGACTTTC. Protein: CASSLVPASSGANVPTF.

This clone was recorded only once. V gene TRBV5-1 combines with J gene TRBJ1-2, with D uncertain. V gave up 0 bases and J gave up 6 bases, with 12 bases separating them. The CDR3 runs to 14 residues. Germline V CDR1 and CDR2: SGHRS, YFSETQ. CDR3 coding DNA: TGCGCCAGCAGCTTGGCATGGGATGGGGATGGCTACACCTTC. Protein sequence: CASSLAWDGDGYTF.

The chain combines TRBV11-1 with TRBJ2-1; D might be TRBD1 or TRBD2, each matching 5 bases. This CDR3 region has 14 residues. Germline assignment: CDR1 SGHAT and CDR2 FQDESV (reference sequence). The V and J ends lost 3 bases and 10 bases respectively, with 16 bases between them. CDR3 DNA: TGTGCCAGCAGCTTTGGCGCGGGTGGGGGAGAGCAGTTCTTC. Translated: CASSFGAGGGEQFF. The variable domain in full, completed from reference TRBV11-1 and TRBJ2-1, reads EAEVAQSPRYKITEKSQAVAFWCDPISGHATLYWYRQILGQGPELLVQFQDESVVDDSQLPKDRFSAERLKGVDSTLKIQPAELGDSAMYLCASSFGAGGGEQFFGPGTRLTVL.

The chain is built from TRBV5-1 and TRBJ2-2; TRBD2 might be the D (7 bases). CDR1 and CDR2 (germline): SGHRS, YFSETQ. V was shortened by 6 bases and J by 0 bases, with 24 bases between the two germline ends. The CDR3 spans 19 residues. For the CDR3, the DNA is TGCGCCAGCACCCCTCGGAGGGGGGGTGAAGCTACGAACACCGGGGAGCTGTTTTTT. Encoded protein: CASTPRRGGEATNTGELFF.

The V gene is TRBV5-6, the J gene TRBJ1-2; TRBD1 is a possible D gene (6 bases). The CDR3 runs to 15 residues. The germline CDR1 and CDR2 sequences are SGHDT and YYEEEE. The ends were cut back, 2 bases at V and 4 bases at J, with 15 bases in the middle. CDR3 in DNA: TGTGCCAGCAGCTTCTTGGGGGCAGGACGCTATGGCTACACCTTC. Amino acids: CASSFLGAGRYGYTF. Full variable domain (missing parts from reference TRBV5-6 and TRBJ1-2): DAGVTQSPTHLIKTRGQQVTLRCSPKSGHDTVSWYQQALGQGPQFIFQYYEEEERQRGNFPDRFSGHQFPNYSSELNVNALLLGDSALYLCASSFLGAGRYGYTFGSGTRLTVV.

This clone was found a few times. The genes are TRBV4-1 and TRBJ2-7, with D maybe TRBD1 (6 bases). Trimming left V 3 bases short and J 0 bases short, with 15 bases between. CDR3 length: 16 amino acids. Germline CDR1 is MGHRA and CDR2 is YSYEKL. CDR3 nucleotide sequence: TGCGCCAGCAGCCAGCGGTCAGGGGACGGCTCCTACGAGCAGTACTTC. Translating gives CASSQRSGDGSYEQYF.

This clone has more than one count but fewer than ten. The CDR3 sequence is CASSLIPGRGYTF. Written as DNA, the CDR3 is TGTGCCAGCAGTTTGATCCCTGGCCGGGGCTACACCTTC. V gene TRBV28 combines with J gene TRBJ1-2; no clear D. This CDR3 is 13 amino acids long. Germline assignment: CDR1 MDHEN and CDR2 SYDVKM. V was trimmed by 3 bases and J by 8 bases, leaving 13 bases between them.

CDR3: CATSRDRGSLYNEQFF. The CDR3 coding sequence is TGTGCCACCAGCAGAGACAGGGGGAGTTTATACAATGAGCAGTTCTTC. The J gene is TRBJ2-1, the V gene TRBV15; 7 nucleotides line up with TRBD1. Germline CDR1 is LNHNV and CDR2 is YYDKDF (reference sequence). With 0 bases clipped from V and 4 bases from J, the junction kept 6 bases outside the gene matches. This CDR3 region has 16 residues.

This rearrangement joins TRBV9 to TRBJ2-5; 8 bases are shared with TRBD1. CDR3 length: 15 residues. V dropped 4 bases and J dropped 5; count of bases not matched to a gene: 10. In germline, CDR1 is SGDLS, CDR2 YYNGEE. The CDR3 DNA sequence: TGTGCCAGCAGCACCAGGGACAGGACCGACGAGACCCAGTACTTC. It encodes CASSTRDRTDETQYF. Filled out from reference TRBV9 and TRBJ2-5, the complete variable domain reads DSGVTQTPKHLITATGQRVTLRCSPRSGDLSVYWYQQSLDQGLQFLIQYYNGEERAKGNILERFSAQQFPDLHSELNLSSLELGDSALYFCASSTRDRTDETQYFGPGTRLLVL.

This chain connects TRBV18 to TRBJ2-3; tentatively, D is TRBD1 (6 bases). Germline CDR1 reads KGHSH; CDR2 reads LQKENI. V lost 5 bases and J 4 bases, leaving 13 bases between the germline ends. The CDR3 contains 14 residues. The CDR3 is CASSASTGPDTQYF. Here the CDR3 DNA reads TGTGCCAGCTCAGCCTCGACAGGTCCAGATACGCAGTATTTT.

The CDR3 sequence: CASSQGRGGGAEAFF. The CDR3 DNA is TGCGCCAGCAGCCAAGGGCGGGGTGGCGGCGCTGAAGCTTTCTTT. The chain links TRBV4-1 to TRBJ1-1; D unresolved. Germline V CDR1 and CDR2: MGHRA, YSYEKL. There are 15 residues in the CDR3. Trimming shortened V by 1 base and J by 6 bases, and 15 bases separated the two germline ends.

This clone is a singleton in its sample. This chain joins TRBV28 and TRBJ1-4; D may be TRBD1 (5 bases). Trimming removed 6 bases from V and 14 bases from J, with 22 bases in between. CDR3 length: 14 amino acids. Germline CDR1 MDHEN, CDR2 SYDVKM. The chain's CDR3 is CASREGGQGKYLFF. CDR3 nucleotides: TGTGCCAGCAGGGAGGGAGGGCAGGGAAAATATCTGTTTTTT.

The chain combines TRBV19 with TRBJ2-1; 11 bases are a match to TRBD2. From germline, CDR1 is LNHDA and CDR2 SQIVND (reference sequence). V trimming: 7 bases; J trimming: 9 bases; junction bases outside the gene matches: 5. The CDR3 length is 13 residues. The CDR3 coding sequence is TGTGCCAGTAATAGCGGGGGGGCCGGTGAGCAGTTCTTC. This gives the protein CASNSGGAGEQFF.

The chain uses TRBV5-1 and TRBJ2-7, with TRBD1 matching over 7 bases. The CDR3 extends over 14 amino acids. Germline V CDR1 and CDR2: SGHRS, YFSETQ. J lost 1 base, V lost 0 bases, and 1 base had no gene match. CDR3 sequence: CASSLAGQSYEQYF. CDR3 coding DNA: TGCGCCAGCAGCTTGGCGGGACAGTCCTACGAGCAGTACTTC.